One and the same sample provided the 22 T cell receptor beta chains below, sequenced in a study of T cell responses to AZD1222 COVID-19 vaccine. Produced via immunoSEQ multiplex PCR; TCRdb's table is partial and in-frame only. The profile shows around 210,000 clones, roughly 94% of them singletons. This material consisted of peripheral blood, taken 28 days after the second dose of the MenACWY control vaccine. The receptor source for this set is an adult who received the MenACWY meningococcal vaccine as a control.

The rearrangement uses TRBV5-4 and TRBJ2-1; 9 bases align to TRBD1. The CDR3 runs to 16 residues. Germline values: CDR1 SGHNT, CDR2 YYREEE (reference sequence). V gave up 4 bases and J gave up 5 bases; unmatched junction bases: 10. The CDR3 protein is CASSPPGQGNNNEQFF. The CDR3, as DNA: TGTGCCAGCAGCCCACCGGGACAGGGAAACAACAATGAGCAGTTCTTC.

The rearrangement joins TRBV13 to TRBJ1-1; 9 bases map to TRBD1. Germline V lookup: CDR1 PRHDT, CDR2 FYEKMQ (reference sequence). Unmatched junction bases numbered 16, after V lost 5 bases and J lost 3 bases. There are 18 residues in the CDR3. CDR3 in amino acids: CASSPEQGATGLDTEAFF. Written as DNA, the CDR3 is TGTGCCAGCAGCCCCGAACAGGGGGCGACTGGTTTGGACACTGAAGCTTTCTTT.

This rearrangement joins TRBV3-1 (or the pseudogene TRBV3-2) to TRBJ1-2, with 7 positions matching TRBD1. With 1 base clipped from V and 4 bases from J, the junction kept 3 bases outside the gene matches. The length of the CDR3 is 14 residues. CDR1 and CDR2 from the germline V gene are LGHDT and YNNKEL (reference sequence). The CDR3: CASSQGTGSYGYTF. CDR3 coding DNA: TGTGCCAGCAGCCAAGGGACAGGAAGCTATGGCTACACCTTC.

The V gene is TRBV11-1, the J gene TRBJ2-7, with TRBD1 matching 9 bases. Germline lookup yields CDR1 SGHAT and CDR2 FQDESV (reference sequence). There are 14 residues in the CDR3. Trimming cost V 5 bases and J 3 bases; bases outside gene matches: 5. The chain's CDR3 is CASSHGTGIYEQYF. The CDR3 DNA reads as TGTGCCAGCAGCCACGGGACAGGGATCTACGAGCAGTACTTC.

This chain uses TRBV4-2 with TRBJ1-6; 7 bases map to TRBD1. The CDR3 has 14 amino acids. J gave up 10 bases and V 1 base, and 4 bases lay outside the gene matches. Germline assignment: CDR1 LGHNA and CDR2 YNFKEQ. CDR3 nucleotides: TGTGCCAGCAGCCAAGGACAGGGCGAATCACCCCTCCACTTT. As protein: CASSQGQGESPLHF.

J is TRBJ2-1 and V is TRBV7-2; D is ambiguous. V gave up 8 bases and J gave up 0 bases, with 14 bases separating them. The CDR3 sequence is 15 residues long. CDR1 and CDR2 from the germline V gene are SGHTA and FQGNSA. The CDR3 protein is CASSGGGRSYNEQFF. In DNA form, the CDR3 reads TGTGCCAGCTCCGGTGGCGGACGCTCCTACAATGAGCAGTTCTTC.

The count of this clone is one. The chain links TRBV27 to TRBJ1-1; unclear D gene. The V gene's germline CDR1 is MNHEY and CDR2 SMNVEV (reference sequence). The CDR3 is 14 residues long. Trimming removed 0 bases from V and 1 base from J, with 6 bases in between. CDR3 residues: CASSLSLGNTEAFF. Written as DNA, the CDR3 is TGTGCCAGCAGTTTATCGCTAGGGAACACTGAAGCTTTCTTT.

The chain uses TRBV3-1 (or the pseudogene TRBV3-2) and TRBJ2-5, with D perhaps TRBD2 (6 bases). The germline CDR1 and CDR2 sequences are LGHDT and YNNKEL (reference sequence). Deletions cut 4 bases from V and 4 bases from J, with 13 bases between. This CDR3 comprises 14 residues. The CDR3 DNA reads as TGTGCCAGCAGCCGGACTCCCGGGGGAGAGACCCAGTACTTC. Protein sequence: CASSRTPGGETQYF.

This chain connects TRBV4-3 to TRBJ2-1; D might be TRBD2 (7 bases). The CDR3 contains 15 residues. Per germline, CDR1 LGHNA and CDR2 YSLEER. V was cut by 2 bases and J by 8 bases, with 16 bases left in between. CDR3 residues: CASSQQWGGMDEQFF. DNA of the CDR3: TGCGCCAGCAGCCAACAGTGGGGGGGCATGGATGAGCAGTTCTTC.

The chain uses TRBV6-5 and TRBJ2-3; the D is unclear. This CDR3 is built from 12 residues. The V gene's germline CDR1 is MNHEY and CDR2 SVGAGI. V dropped 5 bases and J dropped 6 bases, with 9 bases sitting between them. The CDR3 protein is CASSPNADTQYF. The CDR3 DNA is TGTGCCAGCAGTCCAAATGCTGATACGCAGTATTTT.

The chain couples TRBV24-1 to TRBJ1-1; TRBD1 matches 8 bases. The CDR3 extends over 18 amino acids. V shed 1 base, J shed 4 bases, and the junction held 13 bases outside the gene matches. Germline V lookup: CDR1 KGHDR, CDR2 SFDVKD. CDR3 protein: CATSDFANTGGEGTEAFF. The DNA of the CDR3 is TGTGCCACCAGTGATTTTGCCAATACAGGGGGGGAAGGCACTGAAGCTTTCTTT.

The rearrangement uses TRBV18 and TRBJ1-4; no reliable D call. Trimming pared 4 bases from V and 7 bases from J, leaving 16 bases between. CDR3 size: 15 residues. Germline loops: CDR1 KGHSH, CDR2 LQKENI. The CDR3 bases are TGTGCCAGCTCACGCGCACGGGTGGGAAGTGAAAAACTGTTTTTT. It yields the protein CASSRARVGSEKLFF. The full variable domain, its missing parts supplied by reference TRBV18 and TRBJ1-4, is NAGVMQNPRHLVRRRGQEARLRCSPMKGHSHVYWYRQLPEEGLKFMVYLQKENIIDESGMPKERFSAEFPKEGPSILRIQQVVRGDSAAYFCASSRARVGSEKLFFGSGTQLSVL.

The chain recombines TRBV30 with TRBJ1-2; possible D gene TRBD1, 5 bases. Trimming stripped 4 bases from V and 4 bases from J, with 19 bases between. CDR1 and CDR2 (germline): GTSNPN, SVGIG (reference sequence). This CDR3 has 15 residues. DNA of the CDR3: TGTGCCTGGATCTCTAGGGCGGGACTACGCTATGGCTACACCTTC. Translated: CAWISRAGLRYGYTF. Looking up the rest from reference TRBV30 and TRBJ1-2 gives the full variable domain: SQTIHQWPATLVQPVGSPLSLECTVEGTSNPNLYWYRQAAGRGLQLLFYSVGIGQISSEVPQNLSASRPQDRQFILSSKKLLLSDSGFYLCAWISRAGLRYGYTFGSGTRLTVV.

This chain joins TRBV7-9 and TRBJ2-5, with 10 positions matching TRBD2. This CDR3 comprises 15 residues. Germline-derived CDR1 and CDR2 are SEHNR and FQNEAQ (reference sequence). V lost 1 base and J lost 2; bases outside the gene matches: 1. CDR3 bases: TGTGCCAGCAGCTTAGGGACTAGCGGACAAGAGACCCAGTACTTC. It codes for CASSLGTSGQETQYF.

The chain recombines TRBV6-2 or TRBV6-3 with TRBJ2-1; TRBD2 matches at 10 bases. Per the germline V gene, CDR1 is MNHEY and CDR2 is SVGEGT. CDR3 length: 14 residues. Trimming removed 5 bases from V and 6 bases from J; junction bases left unmatched: 4. CDR3 in amino acids: CASSLKRGGNEQFF. The CDR3 DNA reads TGTGCCAGCAGTCTCAAGCGGGGGGGCAATGAGCAGTTCTTC.

A few counts support this clone. V is TRBV5-1 and J is TRBJ2-2, with TRBD2 identical over 12 bases. This CDR3 region has 18 residues. Germline V lookup: CDR1 SGHRS, CDR2 YFSETQ. Losses at the gene ends were 1 base for V and 1 base for J; bases not matched to a gene: 5. CDR3 in DNA: TGCGCCAGCAGCTTGCGGCCGACTAGCGGGGGGAACACCGGGGAGCTGTTTTTT. As protein: CASSLRPTSGGNTGELFF.

The V and J genes are TRBV4-1 and TRBJ1-5; TRBD1 might be the D (5 bases). The CDR3 contains 14 residues. V was pared by 0 bases and J by 11 bases, with 14 bases between. Germline V CDR1 and CDR2: MGHRA, YSYEKL. CDR3 in amino acids: CASSQDQGRKAQHF. As DNA, the CDR3 is TGCGCCAGCAGCCAAGATCAGGGACGAAAGGCCCAGCATTTT.

To note about this clone: Other DNA sequences in this sample translate to the same CDR3. This chain uses TRBV6-2 or TRBV6-3 with TRBJ2-3; D unresolved. With 2 bases removed from V and 3 bases from J, the gap between germline ends came to 3 bases. The CDR3 covers 12 residues. Germline loops: CDR1 MNHEY, CDR2 SVGEGT. CDR3 DNA: TGTGCCAGCAGTTACGTAACAGATACGCAGTATTTT. Protein product: CASSYVTDTQYF.

V gene TRBV10-3 combines with J gene TRBJ1-1; 8 nucleotides match TRBD1. The V segment lost 6 bases and the J segment 1 base; nucleotides outside the gene matches: 7. The CDR3 totals 15 residues. Germline lookup yields CDR1 ENHRY and CDR2 SYGVKD. In DNA, the CDR3 is TGTGCCATCAGATCCGACAGGGGAGGGAACACTGAAGCTTTCTTT. Translated, it gives CAIRSDRGGNTEAFF.

The rearrangement uses TRBV7-9 and TRBJ1-4, with D perhaps TRBD1 (6 bases). Trimming stripped 5 bases from V and 3 bases from J, with 16 bases between. Germline lookup yields CDR1 SEHNR and CDR2 FQNEAQ (reference sequence). This CDR3 spans 16 amino acids. The CDR3 region is CASSRSGQSSNEKLFF. In DNA form, the CDR3 reads TGTGCCAGCAGCCGTTCTGGACAGTCGTCTAATGAAAAACTGTTTTTT.

Regarding this clone: The sample carries other DNA sequences with the same CDR3. This rearrangement joins TRBV28 to TRBJ1-6; D ambiguous. Trimming removed 3 bases at V and 10 bases at J, with 4 bases between. Germline V gene sequence: CDR1 MDHEN, CDR2 SYDVKM. This CDR3 contains 11 residues. In nucleotides, the CDR3 is TGTGCCAGCAGTTTGGGATCACCCCTCCACTTT. Translating it yields CASSLGSPLHF.

The rearrangement joins TRBV12-2 to TRBJ1-2; the table gives TRBD1 as D, unverified against the DNA. TRBV12-2 is shown as a pseudogene. The CDR3 covers 15 residues. CDR3 DNA: TGTGCAAGTCGCTCCAAAACGACAGGGGGCTGCGGCTACACCTTC. Encoded protein: CASRSKTTGGCGYTF.